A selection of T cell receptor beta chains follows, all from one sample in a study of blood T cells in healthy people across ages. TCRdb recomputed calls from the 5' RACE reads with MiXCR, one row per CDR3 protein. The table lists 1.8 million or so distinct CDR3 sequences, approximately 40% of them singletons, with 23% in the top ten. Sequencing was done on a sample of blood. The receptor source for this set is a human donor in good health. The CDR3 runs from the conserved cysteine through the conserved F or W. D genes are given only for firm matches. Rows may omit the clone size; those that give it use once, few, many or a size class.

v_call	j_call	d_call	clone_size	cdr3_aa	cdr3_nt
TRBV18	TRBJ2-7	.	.	CASSPTGPEQYF	TGTGCCAGCTCACCGACAGGACCCGAGCAGTACTTC
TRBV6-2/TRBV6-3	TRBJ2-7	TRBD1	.	CASSPGTGVLAEQYF	TGTGCCAGCAGTCCCGGGACAGGGGTCCTAGCCGAGCAGTACTTC
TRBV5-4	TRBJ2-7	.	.	CASSRDGRGEQYF	TGTGCCAGCAGTCGCGACGGGCGTGGCGAGCAGTACTTC
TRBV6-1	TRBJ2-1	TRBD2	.	CASSPEARLAGGPYNEQFF	TGTGCCAGCAGCCCAGAGGCGAGACTAGCGGGGGGGCCGTACAATGAGCAGTTCTTC
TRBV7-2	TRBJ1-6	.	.	CASSSPQGGSPLHF	TGTGCCAGCAGCTCCCCCCAGGGTGGTTCACCCCTCCACTTT
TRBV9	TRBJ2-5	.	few	CASSVAAVETQYF	TGTGCCAGCAGCGTGGCGGCTGTAGAGACCCAGTACTTC
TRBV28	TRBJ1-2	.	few	CASSYGGISGYTF	TGTGCCAGCAGTTACGGGGGGATCAGTGGCTACACCTTC
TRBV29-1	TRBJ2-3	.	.	CSVEFGGTDTQYF	TGCAGCGTTGAATTTGGGGGCACAGATACGCAGTATTTT
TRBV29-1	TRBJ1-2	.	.	CSVEGTQISYYGYTF	TGCAGCGTTGAAGGGACCCAAATTTCATACTATGGCTACACCTTC
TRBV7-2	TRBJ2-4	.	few	CASSDPNIQYF	TGTGCCAGCAGCGACCCTAACATTCAGTACTTC
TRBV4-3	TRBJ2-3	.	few	CASSQDFKGADTQYF	TGCGCCAGCAGCCAAGATTTTAAGGGGGCAGATACGCAGTATTTT
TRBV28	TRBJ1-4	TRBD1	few	CASSSYPRTGSGEKLFF	TGTGCCAGCAGCTCTTACCCCCGGACAGGGAGCGGTGAAAAACTGTTTTTT
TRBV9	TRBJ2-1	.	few	CASSVRLSYNEQFF	TGTGCCAGCAGCGTAAGGCTCTCCTACAATGAGCAGTTCTTC
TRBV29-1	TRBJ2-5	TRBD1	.	CSVEKGGHGETQYF	TGCAGCGTTGAGAAAGGGGGCCATGGGGAGACCCAGTACTTC
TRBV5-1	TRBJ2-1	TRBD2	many	CASSLSGGAVFNEQFF	TGCGCCAGCAGCTTAAGCGGGGGGGCGGTGTTCAATGAGCAGTTCTTC
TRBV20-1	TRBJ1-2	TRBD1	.	CSARYLRQGWDYGYTF	TGCAGTGCTAGGTACCTAAGACAGGGTTGGGACTATGGCTACACCTTC
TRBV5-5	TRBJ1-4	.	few	CASSSPGVGEKLFF	TGTGCCAGCAGCTCTCCCGGGGTAGGGGAAAAACTGTTTTTT
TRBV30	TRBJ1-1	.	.	CAWKRSEYTEAFF	TGTGCCTGGAAAAGGAGTGAGTACACTGAAGCTTTCTTT
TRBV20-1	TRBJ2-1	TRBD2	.	CSAFSGGAYEQFF	TGCAGTGCTTTTAGCGGGGGGGCTTATGAGCAGTTCTTC
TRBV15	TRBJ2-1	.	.	CATSAKFNPAGSVYEQFF	TGTGCCACCAGCGCAAAATTCAATCCAGCGGGTTCTGTCTATGAGCAGTTCTTC
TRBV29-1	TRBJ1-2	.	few	CSVEEWSGGYTF	TGCAGCGTTGAAGAATGGTCTGGGGGCTACACCTTC
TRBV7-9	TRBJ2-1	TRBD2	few	CATSLAGGPYNEQFF	TGTGCCACCTCACTAGCGGGGGGGCCCTACAATGAGCAGTTCTTC
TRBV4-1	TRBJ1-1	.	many	CASSQVGRNTEAFF	TGTGCCAGCAGCCAAGTCGGACGGAACACTGAAGCTTTCTTT
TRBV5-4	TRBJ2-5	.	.	CASSLDTLQGAETQYF	TGTGCCAGCAGCTTGGACACCCTACAGGGTGCAGAGACCCAGTACTTC
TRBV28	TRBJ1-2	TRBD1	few	CASTLRTGQLNYGYTF	TGTGCCAGCACCTTACGGACGGGACAGCTGAACTATGGCTACACCTTC
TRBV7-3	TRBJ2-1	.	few	CASSLTSPDEQFF	TGTGCCAGCAGCCTCACTAGCCCCGATGAGCAGTTCTTC
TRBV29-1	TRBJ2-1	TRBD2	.	CSVEDLGRAGNEQFF	TGCAGCGTTGAAGATCTCGGGAGGGCTGGGAATGAGCAGTTCTTC
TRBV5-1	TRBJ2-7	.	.	CASSSGGQQYF	TGCGCCAGCAGCTCTGGGGGACAGCAGTACTTC
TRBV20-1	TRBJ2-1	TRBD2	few	CSARTAGGLYNEQFF	TGCAGTGCGCGAACAGCGGGGGGTCTCTACAATGAGCAGTTCTTC
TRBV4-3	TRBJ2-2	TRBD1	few	CASSPGQGASTGELFF	TGCGCCAGCAGCCCAGGCCAGGGGGCTAGCACCGGGGAGCTGTTTTTT
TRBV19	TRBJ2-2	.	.	CASSNGQYIVAGELFF	TGTGCCAGTAGTAACGGACAGTACATAGTAGCCGGGGAGCTGTTTTTT
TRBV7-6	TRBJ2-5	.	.	CASSRSPGQPGETQYF	TGTGCCAGCAGCAGATCCCCGGGACAACCGGGAGAGACCCAGTACTTC
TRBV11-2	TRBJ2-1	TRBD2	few	CASSYRLAGGPHDLNEQFF	TGTGCCAGCAGCTACAGACTAGCGGGGGGGCCACACGACTTGAATGAGCAGTTCTTC
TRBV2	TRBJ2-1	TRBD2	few	CASQLTSGDYNEQFF	TGTGCCAGCCAACTCACTAGCGGGGACTACAATGAGCAGTTCTTC
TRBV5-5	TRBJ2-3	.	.	CASSLYRGGDTQYF	TGTGCCAGCAGCTTGTATCGTGGGGGAGATACGCAGTATTTT
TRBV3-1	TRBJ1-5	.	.	CASSQGTWDGFQPQHF	TGTGCCAGCAGCCAAGGTACGTGGGACGGCTTCCAGCCCCAGCATTTT
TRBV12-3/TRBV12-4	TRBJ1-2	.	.	CASSPGHPDYGYTF	TGTGCCAGCAGCCCAGGACACCCAGACTATGGCTACACCTTC
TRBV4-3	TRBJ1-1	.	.	CASSQDPFLNTEAFF	TGCGCCAGCAGCCAAGACCCGTTCCTGAACACTGAAGCTTTCTTT
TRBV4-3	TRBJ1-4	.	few	CASSQDRGVGGEKLFF	TGCGCCAGCAGCCAAGACAGGGGCGTAGGCGGTGAAAAACTGTTTTTT
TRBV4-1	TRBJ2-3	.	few	CASSPLRLTDTQYF	TGCGCCAGCAGCCCATTGAGACTCACAGATACGCAGTATTTT
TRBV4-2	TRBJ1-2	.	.	CASSQGQLSLGYGYTF	TGTGCCAGCAGCCAAGGACAGCTAAGTTTGGGCTATGGCTACACCTTC
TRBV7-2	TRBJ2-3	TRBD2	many	CASSLAASGGEYF	TGTGCCAGCAGCTTAGCGGCTAGCGGGGGCGAGTATTTT
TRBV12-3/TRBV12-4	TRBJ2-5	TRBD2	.	CASSPAGASRTQYF	TGTGCCAGCAGCCCCGCGGGAGCGAGTCGGACCCAGTACTTC
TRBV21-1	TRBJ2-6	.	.	CASSKLNGSSGANVLTF	TGTGCCAGCAGCAAACTGAACGGGAGTTCTGGGGCCAACGTCCTGACTTTC
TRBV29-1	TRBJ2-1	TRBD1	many	CSFRGFSYNEQFF	TGCAGCTTCAGGGGGTTTTCCTACAATGAGCAGTTCTTC